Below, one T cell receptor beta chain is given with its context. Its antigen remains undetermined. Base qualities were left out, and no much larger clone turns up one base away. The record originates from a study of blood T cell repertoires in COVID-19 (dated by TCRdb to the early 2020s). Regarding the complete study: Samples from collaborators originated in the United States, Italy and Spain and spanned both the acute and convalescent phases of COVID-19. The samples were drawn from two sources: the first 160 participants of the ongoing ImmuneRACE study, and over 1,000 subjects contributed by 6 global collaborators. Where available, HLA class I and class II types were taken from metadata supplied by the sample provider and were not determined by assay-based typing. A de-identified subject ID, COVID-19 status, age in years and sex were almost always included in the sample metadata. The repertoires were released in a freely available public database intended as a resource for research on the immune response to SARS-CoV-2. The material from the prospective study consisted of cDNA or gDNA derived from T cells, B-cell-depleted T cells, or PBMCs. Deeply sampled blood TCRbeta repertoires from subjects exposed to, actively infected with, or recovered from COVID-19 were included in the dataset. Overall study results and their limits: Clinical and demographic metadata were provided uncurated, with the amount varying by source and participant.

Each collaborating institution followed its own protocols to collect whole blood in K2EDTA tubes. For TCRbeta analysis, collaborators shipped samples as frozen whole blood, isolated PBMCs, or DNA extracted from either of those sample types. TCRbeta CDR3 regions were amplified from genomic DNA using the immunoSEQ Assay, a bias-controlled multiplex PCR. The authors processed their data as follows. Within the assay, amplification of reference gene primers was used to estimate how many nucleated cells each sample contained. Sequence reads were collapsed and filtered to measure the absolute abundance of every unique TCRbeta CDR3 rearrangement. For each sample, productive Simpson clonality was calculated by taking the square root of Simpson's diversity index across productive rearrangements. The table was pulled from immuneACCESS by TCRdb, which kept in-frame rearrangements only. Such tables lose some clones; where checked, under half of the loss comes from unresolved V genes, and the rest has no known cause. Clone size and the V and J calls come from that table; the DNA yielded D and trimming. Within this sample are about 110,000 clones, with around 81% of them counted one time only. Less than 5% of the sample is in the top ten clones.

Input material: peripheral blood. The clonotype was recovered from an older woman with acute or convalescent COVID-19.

The CDR3 in this case is CASSLENPGARGYTF. The DNA is TGTGCCAGCAGCCTAGAAAACCCAGGGGCCCGTGGCTACACCTTC. The chain employs TRBV3-1 (or the pseudogene TRBV3-2) and TRBJ1-2; perhaps TRBD1 is the D gene, with 6 bases matching. The germline V gene (reference sequence) specifies LGHDT as CDR1 and YNNKEL as CDR2. Including the terminal cysteine and phenylalanine, the CDR3 comprises 15 residues. Of the read, only the CDR3 DNA is kept; its 45 bases are in frame from base 1. V lost 4 bases and J lost 7 bases; the stretch between them is 19 bases long.